This note documents a single TCR beta chain sequence. This sample was included in a study of blood T cell repertoires in COVID-19. Study information: Donors in the United States, Italy and Spain gave samples during acute or convalescent COVID-19. Sources were T cells, B-cell-depleted T cells, or PBMCs; the material itself was cDNA or gDNA.

Original processing notes: Nucleated cell number was recorded as an estimate derived from reference gene primer amplification. Sequencing was performed with immunoSEQ multiplex PCR; in TCRdb, only in-frame clones are kept and a portion is missing. From that table come the V and J calls and clone size; the DNA was used to work out D and trimming. This sample has under 200,000 clones, with approximately 84% found just once. CDR1 is SGHRS, CDR2 YFSETQ, per germline. The CDR3 length is 16 residues. V gave up 0 bases and J gave up 7 bases; unmatched junction bases: 12. Material: peripheral blood. This chain connects TRBV5-1 to TRBJ2-7, with TRBD2 matching over 8 bases. This sequence was found in a man aged 35 to 55 who had recovered from COVID-19. For the CDR3, the DNA is TGCGCCAGCAGCTTGGTCCTAGCGGGCCCTGCGAGAGAGCAGTACTTC. Translating gives CASSLVLAGPAREQYF.